Listed below are T cell receptor beta chains from one sample, sequenced in a study of cytomegalovirus exposure and HLA in healthy donors. The table came from immunoSEQ multiplex PCR; TCRdb's copy has only in-frame clones and leaves some out. This table has around 150,000 clones, 65% to 80% appearing once. The sequencing sample was made of PBMCs. These receptors originate from a man in his forties in good health and CMV-seronegative. The CDR3 runs from the conserved cysteine through the conserved F or W. A D gene is named only where the DNA matches it firmly. Rows may omit the clone size; those that give it use once, few, many or a size class.

d_gene,abundance,v_gene,len,j_gene,CDR3nt,CDR3aa
TRBD1,few,TRBV19,19,TRBJ2-6,TGTGCCAGTACAATGGGACAGGGGGCTACATTCTCTGGGGCCAACGTCCTGACTTTC,CASTMGQGATFSGANVLTF
TRBD2,NA,TRBV9,21,TRBJ2-1,TGTGCCAGCAGCGTAGCAGCCGGGGGAACTAGCGGGGGCCCCGGTCCCGATGAGCAGTTCTTC,CASSVAAGGTSGGPGPDEQFF
NA,NA,TRBV27,16,TRBJ1-4,TGTGCCAGCAGTACCCTGGGCGGGGGAGGGGGTGAAAAACTGTTTTTT,CASSTLGGGGGEKLFF
NA,NA,TRBV2,12,TRBJ2-1,TGTGCCAGCAGTGAAGGCAGCGATGAGCAGTTCTTC,CASSEGSDEQFF
NA,NA,TRBV28,12,TRBJ2-3,TGTGCCAGCAGTTCCCACTCGGATACGCAGTATTTT,CASSSHSDTQYF
TRBD1,once,TRBV5-1,16,TRBJ1-1,TGCGCCAGCAGCTTGTCGACAGGCGGACAGGGAACTGAAGCTTTCTTT,CASSLSTGGQGTEAFF
NA,NA,TRBV27,13,TRBJ1-2,TGTGCCAGCAGTCCCTCCGAGAGCTATGGCTACACCTTC,CASSPSESYGYTF
NA,NA,TRBV4-3,15,TRBJ1-2,TGCGCCAGCAGCCAAGATGAGGCAGGGCACTATGGCTACACCTTC,CASSQDEAGHYGYTF
NA,NA,TRBV29-1,13,TRBJ2-4,TGCAGCGTTGATGGGGAGGCCGGGAACATTCAGTACTTC,CSVDGEAGNIQYF
NA,NA,TRBV9,14,TRBJ2-2,TGTGCCAGCAGCTCTCGGTCTCTCACCGGGGAGCTGTTTTTT,CASSSRSLTGELFF
TRBD1,NA,TRBV10-1,13,TRBJ2-7,TGCGCCAGCGAAACGGACAGGGCCTGCGAGCAGTACTTC,CASETDRACEQYF
TRBD2,NA,TRBV2,14,TRBJ2-7,TGTGCCAGCGTTGGGACTAGCGGGGGCTACGAGCAGTACTTC,CASVGTSGGYEQYF
NA,few,TRBV7-2,14,TRBJ2-7,TGTGCCAGCAGCTTCACGACAGGATTATACGAGCAGTACTTC,CASSFTTGLYEQYF
NA,NA,TRBV2,12,TRBJ2-3,TGTGCCAGCAGTGATAACACAGATACGCAGTATTTT,CASSDNTDTQYF
TRBD1,NA,TRBV7-9,16,TRBJ2-2,TGTGCCAGCAGCTTTGGGGGACAGAAGAACACCGGGGAGCTGTTTTTT,CASSFGGQKNTGELFF
TRBD1,NA,TRBV5-4,14,TRBJ1-2,TGTGCCAGCAGCCTAGGGACAGGGGGCTATGGCTACACCTTC,CASSLGTGGYGYTF
TRBD2,once,TRBV5-6,14,TRBJ2-7,TGTGCCAGCAGCGGACTAGATATACCCTACGAGCAGTACTTC,CASSGLDIPYEQYF
NA,NA,TRBV27,14,TRBJ1-2,TGTGCCAGCAGTTTATCGGGGGGTGTCTATGGCTACACCTTC,CASSLSGGVYGYTF
NA,NA,TRBV7-8,16,TRBJ2-6,TGTGCCAGCAGGAAGGAGCGGTTCTCTGGGGCCAACGTCCTGACTTTC,CASRKERFSGANVLTF
NA,NA,TRBV19,14,TRBJ1-5,TGTGCCAGTAGTATCGACAGCGACAATCAGCCCCAGCATTTT,CASSIDSDNQPQHF
TRBD2,NA,TRBV5-6,16,TRBJ2-1,TGTGCCAGCAGCTGGGGTCTAGCGGGAGGCTACAATGAGCAGTTCTTC,CASSWGLAGGYNEQFF
NA,NA,TRBV6-1,10,TRBJ1-4,TGTGCCAGCAGTGGAGCACAGCCGGTATTT,CASSGAQPVF
TRBD1,NA,TRBV7-9,11,TRBJ2-1,TGTGCCAGCAGGACAGGGCTTGAGCAGTTCTTC,CASRTGLEQFF
NA,NA,TRBV5-6,15,TRBJ1-6,TGTGCCAGCAGCTTGGTTGGGACAAGTTCTTCGCCCCTCCACTTT,CASSLVGTSSSPLHF
TRBD1,NA,TRBV5-1,16,TRBJ1-2,TGCGCCAGCAGCTCTAGTCCAGGGGGTACTAACTATGGCTACACCTTC,CASSSSPGGTNYGYTF
TRBD1,NA,TRBV5-4,20,TRBJ2-6,TGTGCCAGCAGCTTGGGAGGCGGGACAGGGGAATATTATGGGGCCAACGTCCTGACTTTC,CASSLGGGTGEYYGANVLTF
NA,NA,TRBV27,13,TRBJ2-7,TGTGCCAGCAGTCTCAGGGTTTCCTACGAGCAGTACTTC,CASSLRVSYEQYF